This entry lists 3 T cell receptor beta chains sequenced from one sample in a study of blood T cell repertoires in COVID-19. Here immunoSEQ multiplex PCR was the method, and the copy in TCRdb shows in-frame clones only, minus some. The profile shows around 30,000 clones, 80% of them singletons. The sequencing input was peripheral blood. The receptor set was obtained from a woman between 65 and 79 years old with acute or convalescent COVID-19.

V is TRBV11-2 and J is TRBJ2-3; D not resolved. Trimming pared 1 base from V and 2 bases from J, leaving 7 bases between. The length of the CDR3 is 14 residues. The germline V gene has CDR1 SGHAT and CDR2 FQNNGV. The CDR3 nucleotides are TGTGCCAGCAGCTTAGGAGGTTACACAGATACGCAGTATTTT. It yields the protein CASSLGGYTDTQYF.

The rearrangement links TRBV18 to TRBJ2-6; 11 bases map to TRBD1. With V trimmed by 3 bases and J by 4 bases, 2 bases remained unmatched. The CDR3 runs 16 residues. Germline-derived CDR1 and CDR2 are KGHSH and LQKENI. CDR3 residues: CASSPDRGLGANVLTF. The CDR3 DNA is TGTGCCAGCTCACCGGACAGGGGGCTGGGGGCCAACGTCCTGACTTTC.

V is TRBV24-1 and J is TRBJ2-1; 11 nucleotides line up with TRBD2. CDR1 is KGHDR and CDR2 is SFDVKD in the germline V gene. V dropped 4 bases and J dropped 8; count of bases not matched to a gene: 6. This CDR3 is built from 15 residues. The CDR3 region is CATSDRPGLADEQFF. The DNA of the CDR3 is TGTGCCACCAGTGACCGACCGGGACTAGCGGATGAGCAGTTCTTC.